The 7 T cell receptor beta chains listed next were all sequenced from one sample in a study of cytomegalovirus exposure and HLA in healthy donors. Both 60 Vbeta primers and 13 Jbeta primers went into the PCR. The repertoire was sequenced with immunoSEQ multiplex PCR; TCRdb's copy has only in-frame clones and lacks some. This table holds 210,000 or so clones, approximately 80% found once. Specimen: PBMCs. These receptor sequences come from a woman in her forties or fifties in good health and CMV-seropositive.

The rearrangement joins TRBV4-2 to TRBJ1-2; D is possibly TRBD1 (6 bases). Germline V lookup: CDR1 LGHNA, CDR2 YNFKEQ. The CDR3 runs to 15 residues. The germline V and J ends were trimmed by 8 bases and 5 bases, with 21 bases remaining between them. Written as DNA, the CDR3 is TGTGCCAGCGGTTCCTTGGGGGCGACCCAGTATGGCTACACCTTC. Its translation: CASGSLGATQYGYTF.

V gene TRBV6-5 combines with J gene TRBJ2-7; 9 nucleotides agree with TRBD1. Losses at the gene ends were 6 bases for V and 3 bases for J; bases not matched to a gene: 6. CDR3 length: 14 residues. Germline CDR1 MNHEY, CDR2 SVGAGI. The CDR3 DNA reads as TGTGCCAGCAGACCCAAGACAGGGGGCTACGAGCAGTACTTC. Translated, it gives CASRPKTGGYEQYF.

The chain carries TRBV28 and TRBJ2-7, with D possibly matching TRBD2 (5 bases). The CDR3 runs 13 residues. CDR1 and CDR2 (germline): MDHEN, SYDVKM. V dropped 2 bases and J dropped 6 bases, with 11 bases sitting between them. The CDR3 loop reads CASSLTGNGEQYF. The DNA of the CDR3 is TGTGCCAGCAGTTTAACCGGGAATGGCGAGCAGTACTTC.

The chain is built from TRBV5-1 and TRBJ2-1; 9 positions match TRBD2. CDR1 is SGHRS, CDR2 YFSETQ, per germline. The CDR3 has 16 amino acids. J gave up 7 bases and V 0 bases, and 8 bases lay outside the gene matches. CDR3 DNA: TGCGCCAGCAGCTTGGTTCCAGCGGGGGGTAAGAATGAGCAGTTCTTC. It translates to CASSLVPAGGKNEQFF.

The J gene is TRBJ2-1, the V gene TRBV4-2; a weak D match, TRBD2 (6 bases). The CDR3 length is 18 residues. Germline assignment: CDR1 LGHNA and CDR2 YNFKEQ. V lost 1 base to trimming and J lost 6 bases, with 22 bases between them. CDR3 in amino acids: CASSQGEWSRGGTNEQFF. In DNA form, the CDR3 reads TGTGCCAGCAGCCAAGGGGAGTGGTCGCGGGGCGGAACCAATGAGCAGTTCTTC.

The V call is TRBV27, the J call TRBJ1-4; D ambiguous. V lost 3 bases and J lost 0, with 5 bases in between. The CDR3 extends over 14 amino acids. Per the germline V gene, CDR1 is MNHEY and CDR2 is SMNVEV (reference sequence). In DNA, the CDR3 is TGTGCCAGCAGTTTCGGTGCAACTAATGAAAAACTGTTTTTT. Protein: CASSFGATNEKLFF.

The CDR3 DNA follows: TGTGCCAGCAGCTTATTGGGGGGGCAAACTGAAGCTTTCTTT. This translates into CASSLLGGQTEAFF. The rearrangement links TRBV7-3 to TRBJ1-1, with a possible D match to TRBD1 (6 bases). The CDR3 loop spans 14 amino acids. CDR1 SGHTA and CDR2 FQGTGA come from the germline V gene. Trimming took off 2 bases at V and 5 bases at J, with 12 bases between the two ends.